The T cell receptor (beta chain) under discussion was sequenced for a study of T cell responses to AZD1222 COVID-19 vaccine. Study findings and constraints: Dominant CD4 TCR responses targeted spike regions 160-218 and 743-854. Only 5 or 6 people who got AZD1222 tested seropositive at baseline. Females outnumbered males among donors, who were mostly white British; clonal diversity was possibly underestimated.

Some clones are missing from TCRdb's copy, which holds only in-frame ones; the method was immunoSEQ multiplex PCR. The table shows around 120,000 clones, with 70% to 90% occurring only once. This clone appeared a few times. What it binds is not known. Germline V gene data show CDR1 as MNHEY and CDR2 as SVGAGI. V lost 2 bases and J 8 bases, leaving 4 bases between the germline ends. CDR3 length: 12 amino acids. V and J are TRBV6-5 and TRBJ1-6; D is undetermined. The sequenced sample was peripheral blood, obtained on day 0 of MenACWY control vaccination. This TCR came from an adult in good health. The CDR3 protein is CASSYRDSPLHF. CDR3 sequence (DNA): TGTGCCAGCAGTTACAGGGATTCACCCCTCCACTTT.